One sample yielded the 7 T cell receptor beta chains listed below, sequenced in a study of blood T cell repertoires in COVID-19. The assay was immunoSEQ multiplex PCR, and TCRdb's table has in-frame clones only and misses some. The table records about 210,000 clones, approximately 86% of them present only once. The sequencing input was PBMCs or T cells enriched from blood (not recorded which). Every receptor here comes from a woman aged 25 to 39 who had been exposed to COVID-19.

CDR3 nucleotides: TGTGCCAGCAGTTGGTCCGGGACAGGGGTTTACGAGCAGTACTTC. This sequence encodes CASSWSGTGVYEQYF. The V call is TRBV27, the J call TRBJ2-7, with 10 bases identical to TRBD1. The CDR3 spans 15 residues. Per germline, CDR1 MNHEY and CDR2 SMNVEV (reference sequence). Unmatched junction bases numbered 7, after V lost 4 bases and J lost 4 bases.

CDR3: CASSLDPTGYSNQPQHF. CDR3 DNA sequence: TGTGCCAGCAGCTTGGACCCTACAGGGTATAGCAATCAGCCCCAGCATTTT. The chain links TRBV5-8 to TRBJ1-5, with TRBD1 as a possible D gene (6 bases). V lost 0 bases to trimming and J lost 0 bases, with 13 bases between them. Germline V gene lookup returns CDR1 SGHTS and CDR2 YDEGEE. This CDR3 is built from 17 residues. The whole variable domain, remainder taken from reference TRBV5-8 and TRBJ1-5, is EAGVTQSPTHLIKTRGQQATLRCSPISGHTSVYWYQQALGLGLQFLLWYDEGEERNRGNFPPRFSGRQFPNYSSELNVNALELEDSALYLCASSLDPTGYSNQPQHFGDGTRLSIL.

The V and J genes are TRBV9 and TRBJ2-1; TRBD2 aligns across 8 bases. This CDR3 is built from 15 residues. CDR1 and CDR2 from the germline V gene are SGDLS and YYNGEE. J was trimmed by 3 bases and V by 0 bases; bases with no gene match: 2. The CDR3 region is CASSVDAGGYNEQFF. The DNA for the CDR3 is TGTGCCAGCAGCGTAGATGCGGGGGGCTACAATGAGCAGTTCTTC.

This clone has only one observation. This sequence joins TRBV19 and TRBJ1-4; TRBD1 might be the D (6 bases). Germline V gene data show CDR1 as LNHDA and CDR2 as SQIVND (reference sequence). Between the trimmed V and J ends, which lost 6 bases and 0 bases, there was a span of 11 bases. This CDR3 comprises 15 residues. The CDR3 region is CASRRGQPTNEKLFF. In DNA, the CDR3 is TGTGCCAGTAGGCGAGGACAGCCAACTAATGAAAAACTGTTTTTT. The complete variable domain, with remaining parts taken from reference TRBV19 and TRBJ1-4, reads DGGITQSPKYLFRKEGQNVTLSCEQNLNHDAMYWYRQDPGQGLRLIYYSQIVNDFQKGDIAEGYSVSREKKESFPLTVTSAQKNPTAFYLCASRRGQPTNEKLFFGSGTQLSVL.

This clone was seen just once. The V call is TRBV9, the J call TRBJ2-3, with D unclear. The CDR3 consists of 15 residues. In germline, CDR1 is SGDLS, CDR2 YYNGEE. The ends were cut back, 2 bases at V and 0 bases at J, with 10 bases in the middle. The CDR3 sequence: CASSVTGSSTDTQYF. In DNA form, the CDR3 reads TGTGCCAGCAGCGTGACTGGTTCTAGCACAGATACGCAGTATTTT.

The genes are TRBV30 and TRBJ1-1; unclear D gene. CDR3 size: 13 residues. The germline V and J ends were trimmed by 5 bases and 1 base, with 11 bases remaining between them. Germline loops: CDR1 GTSNPN, CDR2 SVGIG (reference sequence). The CDR3 sequence: CAWASQTNTEAFF. The DNA of the CDR3 is TGTGCCTGGGCTAGCCAGACGAACACTGAAGCTTTCTTT.

The chain combines TRBV7-9 with TRBJ2-7, with D possibly TRBD2 on 5 matching bases. This CDR3 has 13 amino acids. The ends were cut back, 5 bases at V and 3 bases at J, with 11 bases in the middle. Per germline, CDR1 SEHNR and CDR2 FQNEAQ (reference sequence). The CDR3 loop is CASSLGLIYEQYF. CDR3 nucleotides: TGTGCCAGCAGCCTAGGACTGATCTACGAGCAGTACTTC.